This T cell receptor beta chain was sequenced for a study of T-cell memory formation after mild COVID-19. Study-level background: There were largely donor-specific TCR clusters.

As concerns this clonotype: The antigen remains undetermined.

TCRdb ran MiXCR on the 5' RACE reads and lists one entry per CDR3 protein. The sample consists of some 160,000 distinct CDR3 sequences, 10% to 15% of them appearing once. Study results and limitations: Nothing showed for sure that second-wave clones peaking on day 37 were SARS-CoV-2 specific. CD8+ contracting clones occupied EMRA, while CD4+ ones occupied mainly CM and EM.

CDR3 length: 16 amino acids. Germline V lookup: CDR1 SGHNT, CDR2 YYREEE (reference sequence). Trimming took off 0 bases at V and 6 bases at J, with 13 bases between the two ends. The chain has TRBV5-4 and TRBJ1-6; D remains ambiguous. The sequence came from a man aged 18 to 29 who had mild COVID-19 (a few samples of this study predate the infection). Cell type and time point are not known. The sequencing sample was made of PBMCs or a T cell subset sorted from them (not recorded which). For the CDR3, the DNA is TGTGCCAGCAGCTTGGAACAGCAAATCTTTAATTCACCCCTCCACTTT. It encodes CASSLEQQIFNSPLHF.